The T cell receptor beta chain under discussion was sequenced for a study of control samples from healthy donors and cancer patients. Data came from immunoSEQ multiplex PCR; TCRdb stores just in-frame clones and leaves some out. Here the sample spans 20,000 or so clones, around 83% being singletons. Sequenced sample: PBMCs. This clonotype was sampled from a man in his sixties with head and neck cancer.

This CDR3 reads CASSQGDVWLGEKLFF. The CDR3, as DNA: TGTGCCAGCAGCCAAGGGGATGTGTGGTTGGGCGAAAAACTGTTTTTT. The V and J genes are TRBV3-1 (or the pseudogene TRBV3-2) and TRBJ1-4, with D unclear. Germline values: CDR1 LGHDT, CDR2 YNNKEL (reference sequence). The V end lost 1 base, the J end lost 8 bases, and 17 bases lay between the germline ends. The CDR3 contains 16 residues.